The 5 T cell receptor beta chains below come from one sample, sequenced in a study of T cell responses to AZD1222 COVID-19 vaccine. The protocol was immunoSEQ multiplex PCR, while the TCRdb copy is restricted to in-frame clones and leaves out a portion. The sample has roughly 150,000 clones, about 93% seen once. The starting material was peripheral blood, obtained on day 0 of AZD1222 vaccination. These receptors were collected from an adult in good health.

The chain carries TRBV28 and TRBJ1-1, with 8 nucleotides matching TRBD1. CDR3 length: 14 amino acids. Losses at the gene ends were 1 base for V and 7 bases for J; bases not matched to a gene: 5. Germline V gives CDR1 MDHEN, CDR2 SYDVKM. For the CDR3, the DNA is TGTGCCAGCAGTTTATTCCAGGGGGCTGATGAAGCTTTCTTT. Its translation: CASSLFQGADEAFF.

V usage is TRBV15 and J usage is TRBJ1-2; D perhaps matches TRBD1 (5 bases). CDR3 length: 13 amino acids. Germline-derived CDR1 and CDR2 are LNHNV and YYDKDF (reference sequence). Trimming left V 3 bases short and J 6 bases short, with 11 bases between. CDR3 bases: TGTGCCACCAGCAGGGGATCAGGGAATGGCTACACCTTC. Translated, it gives CATSRGSGNGYTF.

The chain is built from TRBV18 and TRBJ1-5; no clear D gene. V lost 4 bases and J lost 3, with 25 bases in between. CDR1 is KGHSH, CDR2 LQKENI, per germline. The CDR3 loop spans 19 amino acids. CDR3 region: CASSQSTGNRGENNQPQHF. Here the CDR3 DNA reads TGTGCCAGCTCACAGTCTACGGGGAATCGTGGGGAAAACAATCAGCCCCAGCATTTT. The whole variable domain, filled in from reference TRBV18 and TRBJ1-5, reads NAGVMQNPRHLVRRRGQEARLRCSPMKGHSHVYWYRQLPEEGLKFMVYLQKENIIDESGMPKERFSAEFPKEGPSILRIQQVVRGDSAAYFCASSQSTGNRGENNQPQHFGDGTRLSIL.

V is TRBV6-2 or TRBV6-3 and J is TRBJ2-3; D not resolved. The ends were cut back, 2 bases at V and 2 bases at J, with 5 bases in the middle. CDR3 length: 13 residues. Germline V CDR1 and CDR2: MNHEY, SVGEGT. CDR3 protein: CASSYRDTDTQYF. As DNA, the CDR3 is TGTGCCAGCAGTTACAGGGACACAGATACGCAGTATTTT.

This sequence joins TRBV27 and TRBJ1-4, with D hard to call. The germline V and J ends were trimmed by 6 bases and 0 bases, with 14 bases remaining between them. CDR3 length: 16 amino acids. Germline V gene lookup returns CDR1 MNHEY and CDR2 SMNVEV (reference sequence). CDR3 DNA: TGTGCCAGCAGCCAAAAGTCTTGGGCAACTAATGAAAAACTGTTTTTT. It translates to CASSQKSWATNEKLFF.